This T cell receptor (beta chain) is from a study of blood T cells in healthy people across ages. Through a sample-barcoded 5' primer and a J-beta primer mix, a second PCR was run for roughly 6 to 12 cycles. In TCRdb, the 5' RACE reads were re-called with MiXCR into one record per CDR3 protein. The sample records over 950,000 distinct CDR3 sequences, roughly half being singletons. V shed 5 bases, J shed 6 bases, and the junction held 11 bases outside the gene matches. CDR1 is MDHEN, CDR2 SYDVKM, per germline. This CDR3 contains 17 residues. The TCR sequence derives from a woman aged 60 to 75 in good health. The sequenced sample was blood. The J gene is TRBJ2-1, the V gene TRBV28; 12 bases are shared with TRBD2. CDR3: CASSRARTSGTINEQFF. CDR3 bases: TGTGCCAGCAGTAGAGCAAGGACTAGCGGGACGATCAATGAGCAGTTCTTC.